The 4 T cell receptor beta chains given below trace back to one sample, sequenced in a study of blood T cell repertoires in COVID-19. The table came from immunoSEQ multiplex PCR; TCRdb's copy has only in-frame clones and leaves some out. Of hundreds of thousands of clones in the sample, around 87% are singletons; the top ten hold about 1.4%. The sample consisted of peripheral blood. These receptors were obtained from a woman aged 40 to 55 who had recovered from COVID-19.

In regard to this clone: One end of the junction is discordant with germline, which a read error may explain. The CDR3 loop is CASSPVSTGGRETQYF. DNA for the CDR3: TGTGCTAGCAGCCCGGTATCGACAGGGGGCAGAGAGACCCAGTACTTC. This sequence joins TRBV7-7 and TRBJ2-5, with 10 bases identical to TRBD1. The germline V gene has CDR1 SSHAT and CDR2 FNYEAQ (reference sequence). There are 16 residues in the CDR3.

This clone was observed once. The chain combines TRBV7-3 with TRBJ2-1, with D possibly matching TRBD2 (6 bases). The CDR3 has 13 residues. Germline V gives CDR1 SGHTA, CDR2 FQGTGA. Trimming shortened V by 3 bases and J by 7 bases, and 10 bases separated the two germline ends. The CDR3 DNA is TGTGCCAGCAGCTTCGCGGCGGGGAATGAGCAGTTCTTC. It is translated as CASSFAAGNEQFF. The whole variable domain, filled in from reference TRBV7-3 and TRBJ2-1, reads GAGVSQTPSNKVTEKGKYVELRCDPISGHTALYWYRQSLGQGPEFLIYFQGTGAADDSGLPNDRFFAVRPEGSVSTLKIQRTERGDSAVYLCASSFAAGNEQFFGPGTRLTVL.

V usage is TRBV11-2 and J usage is TRBJ1-1, with a weak D call TRBD1 (5 bases). V lost 3 bases to trimming and J lost 4 bases, with 12 bases between them. The length of the CDR3 is 14 residues. Germline V lookup: CDR1 SGHAT, CDR2 FQNNGV. CDR3 in amino acids: CASSLSGSRTEAFF. CDR3 nucleotides: TGTGCCAGCAGCTTGTCAGGGTCACGCACTGAAGCTTTCTTT.

This chain connects TRBV7-9 to TRBJ2-7; 9 nucleotides line up with TRBD1. CDR1 and CDR2 from the germline V gene are SEHNR and FQNEAQ (reference sequence). V was pared by 7 bases and J by 2 bases, with 6 bases of the junction left unmatched. The CDR3 length is 14 residues. CDR3 in amino acids: CASNRGTGTYEQYF. The CDR3, as DNA: TGTGCCAGCAATCGAGGGACAGGGACCTACGAGCAGTACTTC.